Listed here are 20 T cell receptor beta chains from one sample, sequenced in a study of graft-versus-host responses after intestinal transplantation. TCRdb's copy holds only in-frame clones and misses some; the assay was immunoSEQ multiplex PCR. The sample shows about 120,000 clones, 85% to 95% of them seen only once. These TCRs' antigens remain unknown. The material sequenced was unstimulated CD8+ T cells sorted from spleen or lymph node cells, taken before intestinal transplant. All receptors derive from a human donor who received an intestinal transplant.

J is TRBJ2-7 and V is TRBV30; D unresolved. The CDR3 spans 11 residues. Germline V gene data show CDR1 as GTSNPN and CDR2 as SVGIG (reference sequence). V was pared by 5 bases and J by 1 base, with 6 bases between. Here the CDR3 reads CAWGDSYEQYF. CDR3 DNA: TGTGCCTGGGGGGATTCCTACGAGCAGTACTTC.

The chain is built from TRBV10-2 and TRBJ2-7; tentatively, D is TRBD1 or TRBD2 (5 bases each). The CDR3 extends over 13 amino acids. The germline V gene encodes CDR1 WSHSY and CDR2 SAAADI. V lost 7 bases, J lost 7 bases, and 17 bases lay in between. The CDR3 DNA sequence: TGCGCCAGCATAGGGACGGCGACTTGGGAGCAGTACTTC. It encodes CASIGTATWEQYF.

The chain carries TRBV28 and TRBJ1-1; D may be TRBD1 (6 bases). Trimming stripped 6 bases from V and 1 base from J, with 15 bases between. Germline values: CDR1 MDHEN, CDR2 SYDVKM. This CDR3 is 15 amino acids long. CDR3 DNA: TGTGCCAGCAGCATACGGGACATAGCGAACACTGAAGCTTTCTTT. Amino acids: CASSIRDIANTEAFF.

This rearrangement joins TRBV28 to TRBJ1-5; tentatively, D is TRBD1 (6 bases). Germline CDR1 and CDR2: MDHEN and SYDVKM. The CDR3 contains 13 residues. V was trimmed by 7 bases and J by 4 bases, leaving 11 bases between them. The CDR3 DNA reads TGTGCCAGCACCGTTACAGGGAATCAGCCCCAGCATTTT. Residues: CASTVTGNQPQHF. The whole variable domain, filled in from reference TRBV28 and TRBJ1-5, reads DVKVTQSSRYLVKRTGEKVFLECVQDMDHENMFWYRQDPGLGLRLIYFSYDVKMKEKGDIPEGYSVSREKKERFSLILESASTNQTSMYLCASTVTGNQPQHFGDGTRLSIL.

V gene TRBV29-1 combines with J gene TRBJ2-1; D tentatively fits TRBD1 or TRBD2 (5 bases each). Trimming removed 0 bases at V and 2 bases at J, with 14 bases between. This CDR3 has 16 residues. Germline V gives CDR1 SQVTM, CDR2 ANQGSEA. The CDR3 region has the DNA TGCAGCGTTGAAGATAGTTTACGGGGCACCTACAATGAGCAGTTCTTC. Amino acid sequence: CSVEDSLRGTYNEQFF.

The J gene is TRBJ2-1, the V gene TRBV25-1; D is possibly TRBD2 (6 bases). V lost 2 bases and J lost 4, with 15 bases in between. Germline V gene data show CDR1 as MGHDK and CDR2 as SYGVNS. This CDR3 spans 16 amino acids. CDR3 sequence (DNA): TGTGCCAGCAGTGAAAGGCGTAGCGGCCATTACAATGAGCAGTTCTTC. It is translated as CASSERRSGHYNEQFF.

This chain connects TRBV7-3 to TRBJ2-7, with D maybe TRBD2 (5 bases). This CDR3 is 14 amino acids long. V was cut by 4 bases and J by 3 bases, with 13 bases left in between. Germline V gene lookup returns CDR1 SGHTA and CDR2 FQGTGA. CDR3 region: CASSSYGGSYEQYF. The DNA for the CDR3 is TGTGCCAGCAGCTCCTACGGAGGAAGCTACGAGCAGTACTTC. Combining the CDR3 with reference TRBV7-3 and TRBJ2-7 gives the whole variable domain GAGVSQTPSNKVTEKGKYVELRCDPISGHTALYWYRQSLGQGPEFLIYFQGTGAADDSGLPNDRFFAVRPEGSVSTLKIQRTERGDSAVYLCASSSYGGSYEQYFGPGTRLTVT.

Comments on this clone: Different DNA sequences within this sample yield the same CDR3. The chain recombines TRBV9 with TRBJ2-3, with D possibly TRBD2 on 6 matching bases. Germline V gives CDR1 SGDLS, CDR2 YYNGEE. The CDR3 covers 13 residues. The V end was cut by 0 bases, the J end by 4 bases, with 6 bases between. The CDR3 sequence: CASSVGGADTQYF. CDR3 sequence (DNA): TGTGCCAGCAGCGTAGGCGGGGCAGATACGCAGTATTTT.

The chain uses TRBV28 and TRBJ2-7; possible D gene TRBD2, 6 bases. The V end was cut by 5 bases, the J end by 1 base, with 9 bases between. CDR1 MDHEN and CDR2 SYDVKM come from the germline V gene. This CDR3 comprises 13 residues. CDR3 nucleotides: TGTGCCAGCAGTGATCGGGGGTCCTACGAGCAGTACTTC. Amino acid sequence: CASSDRGSYEQYF.

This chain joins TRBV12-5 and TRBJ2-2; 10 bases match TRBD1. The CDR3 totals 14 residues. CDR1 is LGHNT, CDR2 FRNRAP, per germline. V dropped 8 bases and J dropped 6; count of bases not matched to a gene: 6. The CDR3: CASLGTGEPGELFF. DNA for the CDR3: TGTGCTAGTCTGGGGACAGGGGAACCCGGGGAGCTGTTTTTT.

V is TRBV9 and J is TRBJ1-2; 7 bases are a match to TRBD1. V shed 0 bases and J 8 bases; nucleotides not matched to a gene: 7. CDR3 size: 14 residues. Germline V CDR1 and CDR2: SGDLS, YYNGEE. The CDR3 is CASSVGTGRQGYTF. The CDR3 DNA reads TGTGCCAGCAGCGTAGGGACAGGCCGACAAGGCTACACCTTC.

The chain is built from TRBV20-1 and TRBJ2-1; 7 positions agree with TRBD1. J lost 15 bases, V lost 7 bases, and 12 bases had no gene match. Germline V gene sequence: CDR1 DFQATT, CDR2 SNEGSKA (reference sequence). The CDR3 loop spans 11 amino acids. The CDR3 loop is CSVQYRGERFF. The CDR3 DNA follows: TGCAGTGTCCAATACAGGGGAGAAAGGTTCTTC.

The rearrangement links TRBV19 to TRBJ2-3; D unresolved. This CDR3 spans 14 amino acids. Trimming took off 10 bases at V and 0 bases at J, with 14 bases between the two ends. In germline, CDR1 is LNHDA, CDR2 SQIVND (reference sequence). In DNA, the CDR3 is TGTGCCATCTTGACAACGATGAGCACAGATACGCAGTATTTT. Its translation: CAILTTMSTDTQYF.

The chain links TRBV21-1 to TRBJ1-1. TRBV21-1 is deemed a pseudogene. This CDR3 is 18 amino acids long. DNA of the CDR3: TGTGCCAGCAGCAAAAATGCGGGGAAGGACAGTCCTGACACTGAAGCTTTCTTT. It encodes CASSKNAGKDSPDTEAFF.

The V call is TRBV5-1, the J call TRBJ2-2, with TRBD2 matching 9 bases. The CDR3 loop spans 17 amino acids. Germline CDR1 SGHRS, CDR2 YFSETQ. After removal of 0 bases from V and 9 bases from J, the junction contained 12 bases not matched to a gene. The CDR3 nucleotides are TGCGCCAGCAGCTTGGCCCGGCTAGCGGGGAGAAACAGGGAGCTGTTTTTT. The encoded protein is CASSLARLAGRNRELFF.

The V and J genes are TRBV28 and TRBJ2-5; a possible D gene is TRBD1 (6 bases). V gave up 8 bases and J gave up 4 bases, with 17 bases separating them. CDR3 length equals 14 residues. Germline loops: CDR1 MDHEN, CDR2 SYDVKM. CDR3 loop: CASALTRRGETQYF. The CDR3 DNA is TGTGCCAGCGCCCTGACACGCAGGGGAGAGACCCAGTACTTC.

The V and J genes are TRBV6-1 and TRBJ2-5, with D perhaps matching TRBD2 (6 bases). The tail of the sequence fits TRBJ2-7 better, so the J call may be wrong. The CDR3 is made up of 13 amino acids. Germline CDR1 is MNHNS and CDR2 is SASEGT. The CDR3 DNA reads TGTGCCACCACGTTAGCGGTCACCTACGAGCAGTACTTC. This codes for CATTLAVTYEQYF.

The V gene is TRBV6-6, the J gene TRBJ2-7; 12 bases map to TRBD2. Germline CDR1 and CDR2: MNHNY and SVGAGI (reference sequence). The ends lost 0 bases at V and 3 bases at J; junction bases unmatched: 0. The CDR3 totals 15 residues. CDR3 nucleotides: TGTGCCAGCAGTTACTCGACTAGCGGGAGCTACGAGCAGTACTTC. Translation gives CASSYSTSGSYEQYF.

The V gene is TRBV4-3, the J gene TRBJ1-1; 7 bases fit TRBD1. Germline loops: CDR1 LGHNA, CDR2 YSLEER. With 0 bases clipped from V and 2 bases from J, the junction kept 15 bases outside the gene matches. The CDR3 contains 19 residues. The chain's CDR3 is CASSQDSNRGRRGNTEAFF. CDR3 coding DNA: TGCGCCAGCAGCCAAGATAGTAACAGGGGAAGAAGGGGAAACACTGAAGCTTTCTTT.

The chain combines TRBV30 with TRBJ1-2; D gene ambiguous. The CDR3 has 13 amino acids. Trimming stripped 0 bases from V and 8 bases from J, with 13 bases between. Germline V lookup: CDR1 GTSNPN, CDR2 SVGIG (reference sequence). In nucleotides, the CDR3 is TGTGCCTGGAGTGTATGGACCTCGAGGGGCTACACCTTC. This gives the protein CAWSVWTSRGYTF.